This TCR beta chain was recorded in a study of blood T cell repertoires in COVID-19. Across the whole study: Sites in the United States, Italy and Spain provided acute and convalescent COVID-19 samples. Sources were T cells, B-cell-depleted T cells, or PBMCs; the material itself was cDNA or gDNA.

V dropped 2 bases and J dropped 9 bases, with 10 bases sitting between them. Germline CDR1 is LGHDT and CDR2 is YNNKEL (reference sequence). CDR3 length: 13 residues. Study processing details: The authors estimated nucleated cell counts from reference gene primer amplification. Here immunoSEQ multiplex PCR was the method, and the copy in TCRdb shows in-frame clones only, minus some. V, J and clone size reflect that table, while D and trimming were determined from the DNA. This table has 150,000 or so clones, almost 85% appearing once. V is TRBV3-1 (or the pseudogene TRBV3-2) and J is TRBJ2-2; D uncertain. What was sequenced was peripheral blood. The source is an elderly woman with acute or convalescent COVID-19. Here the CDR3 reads CASSQYYPRELFF. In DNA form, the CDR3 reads TGTGCCAGCAGCCAATATTACCCTAGGGAGCTGTTTTTT.